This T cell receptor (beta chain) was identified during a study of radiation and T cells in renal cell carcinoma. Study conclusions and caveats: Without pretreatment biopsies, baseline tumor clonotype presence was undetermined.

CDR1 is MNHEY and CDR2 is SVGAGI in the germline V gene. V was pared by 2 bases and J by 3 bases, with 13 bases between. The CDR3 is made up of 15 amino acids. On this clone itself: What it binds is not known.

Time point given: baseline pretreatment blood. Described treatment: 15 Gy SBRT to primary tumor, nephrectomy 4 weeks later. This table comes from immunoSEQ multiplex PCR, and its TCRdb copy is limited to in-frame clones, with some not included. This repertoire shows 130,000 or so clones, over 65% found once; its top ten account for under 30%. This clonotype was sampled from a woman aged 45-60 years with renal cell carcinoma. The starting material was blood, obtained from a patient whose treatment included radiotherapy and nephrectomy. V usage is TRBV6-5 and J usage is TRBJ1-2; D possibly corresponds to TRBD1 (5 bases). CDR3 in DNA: TGTGCCAGCAGTTACGGGGGAACAGAACACTATGGCTACACCTTC. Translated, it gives CASSYGGTEHYGYTF.